The clone carrying this T cell receptor beta chain was detected a few times. Its antigen is currently unknown. The data derive from a study of tumor-infiltrating lymphocytes in localized non-small cell lung cancer. Across the study: Some samples were collected after neoadjuvant chemotherapy; smokers, never-smokers and several histologies were included. From each patient, both tumor and uninvolved lung, non-adjacent to tumor, were sampled.

Profiled with immunoSEQ multiplex PCR; TCRdb holds only in-frame clones, not every one. The sample shows around 12,000 clones, about 70% of them seen only once. The CDR3 spans 13 residues. CDR1 and CDR2 from the germline V gene are MGHRA and YSYEKL. The V end was cut by 3 bases, the J end by 6 bases, with 10 bases between. Study outcomes and limitations: Only some patients had TCR sequencing, depending on available tissue. Technical variation could not be separated from intratumor heterogeneity here.

This chain uses TRBV4-1 with TRBJ2-3; the D gene could be TRBD1 or TRBD2 (5 bases each). What was sequenced was uninvolved lung tissue not adjacent to the tumor. The TCR originated in a human donor with non-small cell lung cancer. CDR3 nucleotide sequence: TGCGCCAGCAGCCACCCCGGGGCCGATACGCAGTATTTT. Residues: CASSHPGADTQYF.